These 28 T cell receptor beta chains were all obtained from the same sample, sequenced in a study of PD-1 blockade in mismatch repair-deficient tumors. Clones were sequenced by immunoSEQ multiplex PCR, and TCRdb holds only the in-frame ones, with some missing. The repertoire holds 40,000 to 60,000 clones, with about 84% as singletons. The material sequenced was peripheral blood, taken roughly 19 weeks after starting pembrolizumab. The source of these receptors is an adult with mismatch repair-deficient cancer.

This sequence joins TRBV11-2 and TRBJ1-2; 9 bases fit TRBD1. This CDR3 spans 14 amino acids. Trimming removed 2 bases from V and 4 bases from J; junction bases left unmatched: 2. From germline, CDR1 is SGHAT and CDR2 FQNNGV. CDR3: CASSLRTGVYGYTF. Here the CDR3 DNA reads TGTGCCAGCAGCTTAAGGACAGGGGTCTATGGCTACACCTTC.

The V gene is TRBV6-6, the J gene TRBJ2-1; D is perhaps TRBD1 or TRBD2 (6 bases each). Between the trimmed V and J ends, which lost 5 bases and 9 bases, there was a span of 14 bases. The CDR3 sequence is 13 residues long. Germline loops: CDR1 MNHNY, CDR2 SVGAGI (reference sequence). The CDR3 DNA reads TGTGCCAGCAGTAATACACAGGGACTTGAGCAGTTCTTC. Its protein is CASSNTQGLEQFF.

The genes are TRBV4-2 and TRBJ2-2, with 9 nucleotides matching TRBD1. CDR3 length: 15 residues. J was trimmed by 1 base and V by 6 bases; bases with no gene match: 3. The germline V gene encodes CDR1 LGHNA and CDR2 YNFKEQ. The CDR3 DNA sequence: TGTGCCAGCAGTGGGACAGGGTGGAACACCGGGGAGCTGTTTTTT. Residues: CASSGTGWNTGELFF.

This rearrangement joins TRBV4-1 to TRBJ2-3; the match to TRBD2 covers 8 bases. This CDR3 is built from 17 residues. Germline CDR1 MGHRA, CDR2 YSYEKL. Trimming removed 0 bases from V and 2 bases from J; junction bases left unmatched: 7. This chain's CDR3 is CASSQEPFSGNTDTQYF. The CDR3 region has the DNA TGCGCCAGCAGCCAAGAACCCTTTAGCGGGAACACAGATACGCAGTATTTT.

This clone showed up just once. This chain joins TRBV7-2 and TRBJ1-5, with D possibly TRBD1 on 5 matching bases. Trimming cost V 5 bases and J 5 bases, with 19 bases left between them. CDR1 SGHTA and CDR2 FQGNSA come from the germline V gene. This CDR3 contains 16 residues. CDR3 in amino acids: CASSLGVVRGDQPQHF. The CDR3 nucleotides read TGTGCCAGCAGCCTGGGGGTAGTGCGGGGGGATCAGCCCCAGCATTTT.

J is TRBJ2-1 and V is TRBV21-1; TRBD2, the table's D call, lacks a check against the DNA. TRBV21-1 is deemed a pseudogene. The CDR3 length is 15 residues. CDR3 loop: CASSKGLAGDNEQFF. In nucleotides, the CDR3 is TGTGCCAGCAGCAAGGGACTAGCGGGGGACAATGAGCAGTTCTTC.

The chain joins TRBV13 to TRBJ2-7, with 13 bases aligning to TRBD2. The CDR3 is made up of 15 amino acids. Germline CDR1 reads PRHDT; CDR2 reads FYEKMQ (reference sequence). Trimming cost V 5 bases and J 4 bases; bases outside gene matches: 5. CDR3: CASSLRTSGSYEQYF. In nucleotides, the CDR3 is TGTGCCAGCAGCCTAAGGACTAGCGGGAGTTACGAGCAGTACTTC.

V usage is TRBV9 and J usage is TRBJ2-2; no clear D gene. V was shortened by 0 bases and J by 0 bases, with 6 bases between the two germline ends. CDR3 length: 15 amino acids. CDR1 and CDR2 from the germline V gene are SGDLS and YYNGEE. The CDR3 sequence is CASSVDRPNTGELFF. CDR3 coding DNA: TGTGCCAGCAGCGTAGATCGGCCGAACACCGGGGAGCTGTTTTTT.

This chain joins TRBV27 and TRBJ2-5; D remains ambiguous. The germline gives CDR1 MNHEY, CDR2 SMNVEV (reference sequence). V was trimmed by 3 bases and J by 2 bases, leaving 13 bases between them. The CDR3 consists of 15 residues. The CDR3 DNA sequence: TGTGCCAGCAGTTTGTCGTGGGCAACTCAAGAGACCCAGTACTTC. This translates into CASSLSWATQETQYF.

The CDR3 bases are TGTGCCAGCTCACCACAAATGGACACTGAAGCTTTCTTT. Protein product: CASSPQMDTEAFF. J is TRBJ1-1 and V is TRBV18; no clear D gene. CDR1 is KGHSH and CDR2 is LQKENI in the germline V gene. The length of the CDR3 is 13 residues. Trimming cost V 1 base and J 3 bases, with 6 bases left between them.

J is TRBJ2-3 and V is TRBV19; 9 bases map to TRBD1. Trimming removed 3 bases from V and 6 bases from J; junction bases left unmatched: 4. Germline CDR1 is LNHDA and CDR2 is SQIVND (reference sequence). This CDR3 region has 14 residues. The CDR3 bases are TGTGCCAGTAGTATTGGGACAGGGTATGATACGCAGTATTTT. Translated: CASSIGTGYDTQYF.

The chain is built from TRBV7-9 and TRBJ2-7, with TRBD2 matching 12 bases. The CDR3 runs to 15 residues. With V trimmed by 5 bases and J by 3 bases, 5 bases remained unmatched. Germline V gene lookup returns CDR1 SEHNR and CDR2 FQNEAQ (reference sequence). CDR3 DNA sequence: TGTGCCAGCAGCCGACTAGCGGGAGTTGACTACGAGCAGTACTTC. Translating it yields CASSRLAGVDYEQYF.

V is TRBV5-1 and J is TRBJ1-2; tentative D call: TRBD1 (5 bases). V lost 4 bases, J lost 4 bases, and 14 bases lay in between. The CDR3 sequence is 14 residues long. The germline V gene has CDR1 SGHRS and CDR2 YFSETQ. CDR3 coding DNA: TGCGCCAGCAGCCAATGGAGGGGTGGCTATGGCTACACCTTC. Protein product: CASSQWRGGYGYTF. Drawing the rest from reference TRBV5-1 and TRBJ1-2, the complete variable domain is KAGVTQTPRYLIKTRGQQVTLSCSPISGHRSVSWYQQTPGQGLQFLFEYFSETQRNKGNFPGRFSGRQFSNSRSEMNVSTLELGDSALYLCASSQWRGGYGYTFGSGTRLTVV.

The chain links TRBV10-3 to TRBJ2-1, with TRBD1 matching over 8 bases. The CDR3 is 14 residues long. V lost 5 bases, J lost 6 bases, and 6 bases stayed unmatched. Germline values: CDR1 ENHRY, CDR2 SYGVKD. Here the CDR3 DNA reads TGTGCCATCAGTTTGGACAGGGAACGCAATGAGCAGTTCTTC. The encoded protein is CAISLDRERNEQFF.

The rearrangement links TRBV4-1 to TRBJ1-4; D gene ambiguous. Germline V lookup: CDR1 MGHRA, CDR2 YSYEKL. This CDR3 is 17 amino acids long. With 7 bases removed from V and 0 bases from J, the gap between germline ends came to 18 bases. CDR3: CASMIREGGATNEKLFF. The CDR3 DNA reads as TGCGCCAGCATGATCCGGGAAGGAGGTGCAACTAATGAAAAACTGTTTTTT.

V is TRBV19 and J is TRBJ2-3; 9 nucleotides agree with TRBD2. The CDR3 has 14 amino acids. Trimming cost V 7 bases and J 3 bases; bases outside gene matches: 5. Germline CDR1 reads LNHDA; CDR2 reads SQIVND (reference sequence). DNA of the CDR3: TGTGCCAGTAAGGCTAGCGGGATGACAGATACGCAGTATTTT. Translation: CASKASGMTDTQYF.

The chain uses TRBV11-1 and TRBJ2-7; D is ambiguous. The CDR3 runs 13 residues. The germline V gene has CDR1 SGHAT and CDR2 FQDESV (reference sequence). The V gene lost 2 bases and the J gene lost 2 bases, with 7 bases spanning the gap. The CDR3 DNA reads as TGTGCCAGCAGCTTATCCGGAGCCTACGAGCAGTACTTC. Translating it yields CASSLSGAYEQYF.

The rearrangement uses TRBV7-3 and TRBJ1-1; perhaps TRBD1 as D (6 bases). With 2 bases removed from V and 0 bases from J, the gap between germline ends came to 13 bases. Germline CDR1 reads SGHTA; CDR2 reads FQGTGA. There are 16 residues in the CDR3. The CDR3 loop reads CASSLSRGGVNTEAFF. The CDR3 bases are TGTGCCAGCAGCTTATCTAGGGGGGGAGTGAACACTGAAGCTTTCTTT.

This clone has a handful of counts. The sample carries other DNA sequences with the same CDR3. This chain uses TRBV5-6 with TRBJ2-2; no firm D call. This CDR3 comprises 14 residues. V lost 0 bases and J lost 1, with 4 bases in between. From germline, CDR1 is SGHDT and CDR2 YYEEEE. The CDR3 sequence: CASSLGRNTGELFF. CDR3 coding DNA: TGTGCCAGCAGCTTGGGGCGGAACACCGGGGAGCTGTTTTTT.

The count of this clone is one. This chain joins TRBV10-3 and TRBJ2-1, with TRBD2 identical over 11 bases. Germline CDR1 is ENHRY and CDR2 is SYGVKD. This CDR3 is 14 amino acids long. The J segment lost 7 bases and the V segment lost 10 bases, leaving 9 bases of the junction unmatched. The CDR3 loop reads CATRTSGSLNEQFF. In DNA form, the CDR3 reads TGTGCCACACGAACTAGCGGGAGTTTAAATGAGCAGTTCTTC.

This clone showed up just a few times. The chain uses TRBV5-4 and TRBJ2-5; D perhaps matches TRBD1 (6 bases). The CDR3 spans 14 residues. The V end was cut by 4 bases, the J end by 5 bases, with 15 bases between. Germline lookup yields CDR1 SGHNT and CDR2 YYREEE (reference sequence). CDR3 amino acids: CASSDRTGKETQYF. CDR3 bases: TGTGCCAGCAGCGACCGAACAGGGAAGGAGACCCAGTACTTC.

The chain uses TRBV2 and TRBJ2-3; D is perhaps TRBD2 (5 bases). CDR1 is SNHLY, CDR2 FYNNEI, per germline. With 6 bases removed from V and 1 base from J, the gap between germline ends came to 8 bases. The length of the CDR3 is 13 residues. The CDR3 spells CASSREGTDTQYF. CDR3 in DNA: TGTGCCAGCAGCCGGGAAGGCACAGATACGCAGTATTTT. Full variable domain (outside the CDR3, taken from reference TRBV2 and TRBJ2-3): EPEVTQTPSHQVTQMGQEVILRCVPISNHLYFYWYRQILGQKVEFLVSFYNNEISEKSEIFDDQFSVERPDGSNFTLKIRSTKLEDSAMYFCASSREGTDTQYFGPGTRLTVL.

The J gene is TRBJ1-5, the V gene TRBV5-1; D is unresolved. CDR1 is SGHRS and CDR2 is YFSETQ in the germline V gene. The CDR3 is 14 residues long. Deletions cut 0 bases from V and 5 bases from J, with 9 bases between. The CDR3 protein is CASSLGAADQPQHF. The CDR3 DNA sequence: TGCGCCAGCAGCTTGGGGGCCGCCGATCAGCCCCAGCATTTT.

This clone was detected a few times. The genes are TRBV7-2 and TRBJ1-5, with 9 bases matching TRBD1. CDR1 SGHTA and CDR2 FQGNSA come from the germline V gene. The ends lost 4 bases at V and 6 bases at J; junction bases unmatched: 10. The CDR3 extends over 16 amino acids. The CDR3 nucleotides are TGTGCCAGCAGCTCCTCCGGGACAGGGTTTAGTCAGCCCCAGCATTTT. This gives the protein CASSSSGTGFSQPQHF.

The DNA for the CDR3 is TGTGCCAGCAGCAAAGGTCGAGGGCCCCAAGGGCACGAGCAGTACTTC. Protein product: CASSKGRGPQGHEQYF. V usage is TRBV21-1 and J usage is TRBJ2-7; the D call of TRBD2 is as the table states it, not checked on the DNA. TRBV21-1 is deemed a pseudogene. The CDR3 runs 16 residues.

V gene TRBV7-9 combines with J gene TRBJ1-2; possibly TRBD1 for D (5 bases). Germline values: CDR1 SEHNR, CDR2 FQNEAQ (reference sequence). This CDR3 comprises 13 residues. V lost 2 bases and J 7 bases, leaving 11 bases between the germline ends. CDR3 region: CASSLNTGGGYTF. CDR3 coding DNA: TGTGCCAGCAGCTTAAATACGGGGGGTGGCTACACCTTC.

The CDR3 is CAWSSGRQAIGEKLFF. The CDR3 DNA reads TGTGCCTGGAGTTCCGGACGACAGGCGATAGGTGAAAAACTGTTTTTT. The chain joins TRBV30 to TRBJ1-4; perhaps TRBD1 as D (6 bases). Trimming pared 2 bases from V and 7 bases from J, leaving 20 bases between. This CDR3 is built from 16 residues. Germline values: CDR1 GTSNPN, CDR2 SVGIG (reference sequence).

This clone was observed a handful of times. The chain joins TRBV28 to TRBJ1-1; D remains unclear. The CDR3 covers 14 residues. Germline V CDR1 and CDR2: MDHEN, SYDVKM. The germline V and J ends were trimmed by 2 bases and 4 bases, with 11 bases remaining between them. In DNA form, the CDR3 reads TGTGCCAGCAGTTTAGGGCGGGGTAGCACTGAAGCTTTCTTT. Protein: CASSLGRGSTEAFF. The full variable domain, with the rest looked up from reference TRBV28 and TRBJ1-1, is DVKVTQSSRYLVKRTGEKVFLECVQDMDHENMFWYRQDPGLGLRLIYFSYDVKMKEKGDIPEGYSVSREKKERFSLILESASTNQTSMYLCASSLGRGSTEAFFGQGTRLTVV.